This TCR beta chain is from a study of blood T cell repertoires in COVID-19. On the study more broadly: Italy, Spain and the United States were the sources of the convalescent and acute COVID-19 samples. T cells, B-cell-depleted T cells, or PBMCs provided the cDNA or gDNA that served as material.

Germline CDR1 is MNHEY and CDR2 is SVGAGI. The CDR3 sequence is 14 residues long. With 0 bases removed from V and 1 base from J, the gap between germline ends came to 3 bases. As processed by the authors: Reference gene primer amplification gave nucleated cell count estimates. Data came from immunoSEQ multiplex PCR; TCRdb stores just in-frame clones and leaves some out. V, J and clone size are those of that table, while D and trimming were read from the DNA. In the table there are a few hundred thousand clones, 65% to 90% of which are singletons. The sequence was collected from a man aged 50 to 60 with acute or convalescent COVID-19. The sequencing input was peripheral blood. The rearrangement uses TRBV6-5 and TRBJ2-2; D is ambiguous. The CDR3 region has the DNA TGTGCCAGCAGTTACTCCGGGAACACCGGGGAGCTGTTTTTT. Its translation: CASSYSGNTGELFF.